The present TCR beta chain was sequenced within a study of CD8+ T cells in alopecia areata. Study information: The duration of tofacitinib was 6 to 18 months, with 6 months off drug afterward.

A word on this clone: Its target is unknown.

The treatment here: oral pan-JAK inhibitor, 5-10 mg twice daily. In each case, RNA was isolated and then reverse transcribed into cDNA as the sequencing template. The method was immunoSEQ multiplex PCR; TCRdb's version includes in-frame clones alone and lacks a portion of them. The sample consists of 190,000 or so clones, around 58% of them appearing once. Study findings and constraints: Many of the expanded lesional clones endured in scalp and blood while on tofacitinib.

Germline loops: CDR1 MNHEY, CDR2 SVGAGI. J gave up 2 bases and V 4 bases, and 5 bases lay outside the gene matches. The CDR3 has 14 residues. Sequenced here: CD8+ T cells sorted from blood, sampled at week 24, from a patient treated with tofacitinib. The chain couples TRBV6-5 to TRBJ2-7, with 7 bases lining up with TRBD1. This TCR came from a human donor with alopecia areata. CDR3 DNA sequence: TGTGCCAGCAGTTCCGGGACAGAAGCCTACGAGCAGTACTTC. It codes for CASSSGTEAYEQYF.